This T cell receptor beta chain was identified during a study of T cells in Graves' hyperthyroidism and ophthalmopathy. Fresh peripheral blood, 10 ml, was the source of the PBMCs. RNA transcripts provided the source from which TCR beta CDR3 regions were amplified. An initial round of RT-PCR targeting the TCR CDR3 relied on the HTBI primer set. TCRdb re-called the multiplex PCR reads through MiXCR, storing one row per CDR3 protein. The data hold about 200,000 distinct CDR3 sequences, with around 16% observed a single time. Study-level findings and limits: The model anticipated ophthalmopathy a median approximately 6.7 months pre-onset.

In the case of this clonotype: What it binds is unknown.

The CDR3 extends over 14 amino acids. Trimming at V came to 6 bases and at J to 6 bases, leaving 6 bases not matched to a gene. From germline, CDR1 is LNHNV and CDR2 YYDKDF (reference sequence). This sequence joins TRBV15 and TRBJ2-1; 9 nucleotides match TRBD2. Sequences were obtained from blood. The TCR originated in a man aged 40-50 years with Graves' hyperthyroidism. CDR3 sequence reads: CATSGSGGFNEQFF. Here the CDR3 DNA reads TGTGCCACCAGTGGAAGCGGGGGGTTCAATGAGCAGTTCTTC. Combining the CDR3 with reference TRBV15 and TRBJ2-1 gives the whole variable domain DAMVIQNPRYQVTQFGKPVTLSCSQTLNHNVMYWYQQKSSQAPKLLFHYYDKDFNNEADTPDNFQSRRPNTSFCFLDIRSPGLGDTAMYLCATSGSGGFNEQFFGPGTRLTVL.